Each of the 27 T cell receptor beta chains below was sequenced from the same sample in a study of identical twins. TCRdb recomputed calls from the 5' RACE reads with MiXCR, one row per CDR3 protein. The profile shows around 370,000 distinct CDR3 sequences, about 10% of them singletons. The specimen sequenced was naive T cells sorted from blood. The receptors here all came from a woman between 50 and 59 years old in good health.

This chain joins TRBV12-3 or TRBV12-4 and TRBJ2-1; TRBD1 might be the D (6 bases). The CDR3 has 14 amino acids. V was trimmed by 3 bases and J by 5 bases, leaving 11 bases between them. The CDR3 nucleotides are TGTGCCAGCAGTTTGGGGGACACTAACAATGAGCAGTTCTTC. It yields the protein CASSLGDTNNEQFF.

The gene calls are TRBV12-3 or TRBV12-4 and TRBJ2-1, with no clear D. This CDR3 is built from 11 residues. With 3 bases removed from V and 8 bases from J, the gap between germline ends came to 5 bases. The CDR3 sequence is CASSFFHEQFF. CDR3 coding DNA: TGTGCCAGCAGTTTTTTCCATGAGCAGTTCTTC.

The table lists this clonotype with a few counts. The chain joins TRBV13 to TRBJ2-3, with no clear D. CDR3 size: 13 residues. Trimming removed 5 bases from V and 7 bases from J, with 13 bases in between. CDR1 and CDR2 (germline): PRHDT, FYEKMQ (reference sequence). For the CDR3, the DNA is TGTGCCAGCAGCCCGTTCAAGGGCCATACGCAGTATTTT. Translating it yields CASSPFKGHTQYF.

This clonotype was detected a few times. J is TRBJ2-1 and V is TRBV11-2; 7 nucleotides match TRBD2. The CDR3 contains 17 residues. Unmatched junction bases numbered 6, after V lost 1 base and J lost 0 bases. Germline-derived CDR1 and CDR2 are SGHAT and FQNNGV. The CDR3 sequence: CASSLGRLASSYNEQFF. CDR3 nucleotide sequence: TGTGCCAGCAGCTTAGGGCGACTAGCCAGCTCCTACAATGAGCAGTTCTTC. Complete variable domain (other parts from reference TRBV11-2 and TRBJ2-1): EAGVAQSPRYKIIEKRQSVAFWCNPISGHATLYWYQQILGQGPKLLIQFQNNGVVDDSQLPKDRFSAERLKGVDSTLKIQPAKLEDSAVYLCASSLGRLASSYNEQFFGPGTRLTVL.

This clonotype occurred a few times. The chain employs TRBV18 and TRBJ2-7; D perhaps matches TRBD1 (5 bases). This CDR3 is built from 15 residues. V was trimmed by 0 bases and J by 2 bases, leaving 11 bases between them. Germline-derived CDR1 and CDR2 are KGHSH and LQKENI. The CDR3 coding sequence is TGTGCCAGCTCACCACCGTCCCGACAGACCTACGAGCAGTACTTC. This encodes CASSPPSRQTYEQYF.

To note about this clonotype: Just one base apart from a much larger clone, this may be a read error. The CDR3 end shows no conserved phenylalanine or tryptophan, and so a read error is likely. This chain links TRBV20-1 with TRBJ2-7, with D perhaps matching TRBD2 (5 bases). CDR3 length: 11 amino acids. Germline CDR1 is DFQATT and CDR2 is SNEGSKA (reference sequence). V lost 1 base, J lost 4 bases, and 5 bases lay in between. CDR3 residues: CSARAGYEQYI. Written as DNA, the CDR3 is TGCAGTGCTAGAGCGGGATACGAGCAGTACATC.

V and J are TRBV12-3 or TRBV12-4 and TRBJ2-5; weak D call: TRBD2 (6 bases). The CDR3 extends over 13 amino acids. The V end lost 6 bases, the J end lost 7 bases, and 15 bases lay between the germline ends. The CDR3 loop is CASRGGGDGTQYF. In nucleotides, the CDR3 is TGTGCCAGCAGGGGAGGAGGAGACGGGACCCAGTACTTC.

This clonotype has only a few counts. The chain carries TRBV5-1 and TRBJ2-1, with 10 bases aligning to TRBD2. Germline V gene lookup returns CDR1 SGHRS and CDR2 YFSETQ. V lost 2 bases, J lost 8 bases, and 4 bases stayed unmatched. This CDR3 spans 14 amino acids. CDR3: CASSFSGRSDEQFF. CDR3 nucleotides: TGCGCCAGCAGCTTTAGCGGGAGGTCTGATGAGCAGTTCTTC. The complete variable domain, with remaining parts taken from reference TRBV5-1 and TRBJ2-1, reads KAGVTQTPRYLIKTRGQQVTLSCSPISGHRSVSWYQQTPGQGLQFLFEYFSETQRNKGNFPGRFSGRQFSNSRSEMNVSTLELGDSALYLCASSFSGRSDEQFFGPGTRLTVL.

Ten or more counts support this clonotype. The CDR3 DNA reads as TGCAGTGCTAGTGATACTAGCGGGAATTCCTACAATGAGCAGTTCTTC. It yields the protein CSASDTSGNSYNEQFF. The chain links TRBV20-1 to TRBJ2-1, with 10 bases lining up with TRBD2. J gave up 1 base and V 3 bases, and 6 bases lay outside the gene matches. The CDR3 totals 16 residues. Per germline, CDR1 DFQATT and CDR2 SNEGSKA (reference sequence).

The chain couples TRBV12-3 or TRBV12-4 to TRBJ2-1; 7 positions agree with TRBD2. The CDR3 contains 15 residues. Unmatched junction bases numbered 9, after V lost 2 bases and J lost 8 bases. The CDR3 is CASSLRIAGVHEQFF. As DNA, the CDR3 is TGTGCCAGCAGTTTACGGATAGCGGGTGTGCATGAGCAGTTCTTC.

With respect to this clonotype: One end of the junction does not line up with germline, which may come from a read error. This sequence joins TRBV9 and TRBJ2-2; D assignment may be TRBD1 or TRBD2 (5 bases each). CDR1 SGDLS and CDR2 YYNGEE come from the germline V gene. The CDR3 loop spans 15 amino acids. The CDR3 DNA reads as TGTGCCAGCAGCCCCTCAGACGCGAACACCGGGGACCTGTTTTTT. It specifies CASSPSDANTGDLFF.

A few counts support this clonotype. V usage is TRBV12-3 or TRBV12-4 and J usage is TRBJ1-6; no clear D. The CDR3 sequence is 15 residues long. V lost 1 base and J 10 bases, leaving 14 bases between the germline ends. This CDR3 reads CASSLGQPARSPLHF. Written as DNA, the CDR3 is TGTGCCAGCAGTTTAGGGCAGCCTGCGCGATCACCCCTCCACTTT.

A few counts support this clonotype. V usage is TRBV4-1 and J usage is TRBJ2-1; 7 bases agree with TRBD1. Trimming took 0 bases from V and 9 from J; bases not matched to a gene: 2. The CDR3 runs 13 residues. Per germline, CDR1 MGHRA and CDR2 YSYEKL. The CDR3 spells CASSQDRGSEQFF. CDR3 nucleotide sequence: TGCGCCAGCAGCCAAGACAGGGGGAGTGAGCAGTTCTTC.

This sequence joins TRBV9 and TRBJ2-1, with 8 bases fitting TRBD2. The CDR3 length is 15 residues. CDR1 SGDLS and CDR2 YYNGEE come from the germline V gene. V lost 0 bases to trimming and J lost 7 bases; unmatched junction nucleotides: 6. CDR3 DNA: TGTGCCAGCAGCGTAGCGGGAGGGCCTGGGAATGAGCAGTTCTTC. It translates to CASSVAGGPGNEQFF.

This sequence joins TRBV6-6 and TRBJ2-3; 8 nucleotides line up with TRBD2. V was pared by 2 bases and J by 2 bases, with 9 bases of the junction left unmatched. This CDR3 is 17 amino acids long. Germline CDR1 and CDR2: MNHNY and SVGAGI (reference sequence). In nucleotides, the CDR3 is TGTGCCAGCAGTTACCCGGGGGGAGCGGGGGTCACAGATACGCAGTATTTT. Translated: CASSYPGGAGVTDTQYF.

The table lists this clonotype with many counts. The genes are TRBV30 and TRBJ2-2; no clear D gene. This CDR3 is built from 14 residues. Germline CDR1 is GTSNPN and CDR2 is SVGIG (reference sequence). The chain's CDR3 is CARLRAANTGELFF. CDR3 DNA sequence: TGTGCTCGACTCCGGGCCGCCAACACCGGGGAGCTGTTTTTT. The full variable domain, its missing parts supplied by reference TRBV30 and TRBJ2-2, is SQTIHQWPATLVQPVGSPLSLECTVEGTSNPNLYWYRQAAGRGLQLLFYSVGIGQISSEVPQNLSASRPQDRQFILSSKKLLLSDSGFYLCARLRAANTGELFFGEGSRLTVL.

This clonotype was found many times. The CDR3 reads CSASLPTASVETQYF. The CDR3 DNA is TGCAGTGCTAGTCTCCCCACGGCTAGCGTAGAGACCCAGTACTTC. The chain combines TRBV20-1 with TRBJ2-5; perhaps TRBD2 as D (6 bases). The CDR3 length is 15 residues. V was trimmed by 3 bases and J by 4 bases, leaving 18 bases between them. In germline, CDR1 is DFQATT, CDR2 SNEGSKA (reference sequence).

A few counts support this clonotype. CDR3 protein: CASSSRVRSEAFF. CDR3 DNA: TGTGCCAGCAGTTCCCGGGTTCGGTCTGAAGCTTTCTTT. The V call is TRBV28, the J call TRBJ1-1; unclear D gene. Germline lookup yields CDR1 MDHEN and CDR2 SYDVKM. This CDR3 comprises 13 residues. Trimming cost V 4 bases and J 6 bases, with 12 bases left between them.

This clonotype was picked up many times. The rearrangement uses TRBV3-1 and TRBJ1-1, with 7 bases lining up with TRBD1. The CDR3 spans 16 residues. Germline V gene data show CDR1 as LGHDT and CDR2 as YNNKEL (reference sequence). Unmatched junction bases numbered 13, after V lost 4 bases and J lost 5 bases. This chain's CDR3 is CASSPIPRGGRTEAFF. CDR3 DNA sequence: TGTGCCAGCAGCCCCATTCCCAGGGGGGGTCGGACTGAAGCTTTCTTT.

Only a few counts were recorded for this clonotype. This chain uses TRBV20-1 with TRBJ2-1, with D uncertain. The V gene lost 1 base and the J gene lost 1 base, with 8 bases spanning the gap. The V gene's germline CDR1 is DFQATT and CDR2 SNEGSKA (reference sequence). This CDR3 is 14 amino acids long. The CDR3 DNA follows: TGCAGTGCTAGAGCCCCCTGGTCCTACAATGAGCAGTTCTTC. It translates to CSARAPWSYNEQFF.

This clonotype appeared many times. V gene TRBV7-8 combines with J gene TRBJ2-5; 10 bases map to TRBD2. The germline V gene has CDR1 SGHVS and CDR2 FQNEAQ. The CDR3 consists of 16 residues. CDR3 sequence (DNA): TGTGTCTTGAAGGGGAGTAGCGGGAGGTTCCAAGAGACCCAGTACTTC. Protein: CVLKGSSGRFQETQYF. Together with reference TRBV7-8 and TRBJ2-5, the CDR3 gives the full variable domain: GAGVSQSPRYKVAKRGQDVALRCDPISGHVSLFWYQQALGQGPEFLTYFQNEAQLDKSGLPSDRFFAERPEGSVSTLKIQRTQQEDSAVYLCVLKGSSGRFQETQYFGPGTRLLVL.

This clonotype was picked up many times. V is TRBV25-1 and J is TRBJ1-2; D not certain. The CDR3 extends over 13 amino acids. V lost 3 bases to trimming and J lost 7 bases, with 12 bases between them. Per germline, CDR1 MGHDK and CDR2 SYGVNS. In DNA form, the CDR3 reads TGTGCCAGCAGTGACCGCCCGGCTGGTGGCTACACCTTC. As protein: CASSDRPAGGYTF.

This clonotype was detected only a few times. The chain carries TRBV5-6 and TRBJ1-4; D may be TRBD1 (6 bases). The V end lost 4 bases, the J end lost 7 bases, and 14 bases lay between the germline ends. Germline CDR1 reads SGHDT; CDR2 reads YYEEEE. The CDR3 runs 14 residues. CDR3 DNA: TGTGCCAGCAGCAATCCGGGGGCCCGTGAAAAACTGTTTTTT. Its protein is CASSNPGAREKLFF.

This clonotype was detected a few times. The chain employs TRBV3-1 and TRBJ1-1; 7 nucleotides line up with TRBD1. Trimming at V came to 0 bases and at J to 1 base, leaving 5 bases not matched to a gene. Germline CDR1 is LGHDT and CDR2 is YNNKEL (reference sequence). This CDR3 contains 16 residues. The CDR3 DNA follows: TGTGCCAGCAGCCAAGATCTGAGGACAGGGAACACTGAAGCTTTCTTT. Amino acids: CASSQDLRTGNTEAFF. The full variable domain, in which reference TRBV3-1 and TRBJ1-1 provide the parts outside the CDR3, is DTAVSQTPKYLVTQMGNDKSIKCEQNLGHDTMYWYKQDSKKFLKIMFSYNNKELIINETVPNRFSPKSPDKAHLNLHINSLELGDSAVYFCASSQDLRTGNTEAFFGQGTRLTVV.

Turning to this clonotype: A read error may explain this, as a much larger clone is one base away. The chain recombines TRBV20-1 with TRBJ2-2; 9 bases fit TRBD2. This CDR3 spans 15 amino acids. The V gene's germline CDR1 is DFQATT and CDR2 SNEGSKA (reference sequence). CDR3: CSALRAGGFTGGLFF. The DNA of the CDR3 is TGCAGTGCTCTCCGAGCGGGAGGATTCACCGGGGGGCTGTTTTTT.

The V and J genes are TRBV10-3 and TRBJ2-1, with 7 nucleotides matching TRBD2. Germline CDR1 ENHRY, CDR2 SYGVKD. The CDR3 spans 12 residues. Trimming at V came to 3 bases and at J to 8 bases, leaving 1 base not matched to a gene. DNA of the CDR3: TGTGCCATCAGTGAAACTAGCGATGAGCAGTTCTTC. Amino acid sequence: CAISETSDEQFF.

The chain couples TRBV2 to TRBJ1-2, with D uncertain. Germline V gives CDR1 SNHLY, CDR2 FYNNEI. V gave up 6 bases and J gave up 2 bases, with 13 bases separating them. The CDR3 extends over 14 amino acids. The CDR3 bases are TGTGCCAGCAGGGGTAGAGGGAGCAACTATGGCTACACCTTC. This codes for CASRGRGSNYGYTF.